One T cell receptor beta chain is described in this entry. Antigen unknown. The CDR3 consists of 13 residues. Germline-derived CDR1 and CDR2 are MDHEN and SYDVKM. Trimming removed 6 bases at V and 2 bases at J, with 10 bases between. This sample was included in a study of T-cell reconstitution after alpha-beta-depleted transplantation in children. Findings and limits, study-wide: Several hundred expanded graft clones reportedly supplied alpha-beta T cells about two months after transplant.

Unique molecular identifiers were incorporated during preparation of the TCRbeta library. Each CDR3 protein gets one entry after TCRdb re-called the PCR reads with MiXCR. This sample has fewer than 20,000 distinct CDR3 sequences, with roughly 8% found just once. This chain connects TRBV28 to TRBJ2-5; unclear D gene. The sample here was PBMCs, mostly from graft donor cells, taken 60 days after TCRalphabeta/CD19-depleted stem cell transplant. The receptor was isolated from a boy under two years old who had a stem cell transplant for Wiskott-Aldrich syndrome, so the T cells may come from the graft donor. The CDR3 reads CASSPQTQETQYF. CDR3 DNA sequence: TGTGCCAGCAGCCCCCAAACACAAGAGACCCAGTACTTC.